This T cell receptor (beta chain) was sequenced in a study of post-analysis software for immune sequencing data (dated by TCRdb to 2015 to 2017). A note on the overall study: Relapsing-remitting, secondary progressive and progressive-relapsing multiple sclerosis were recorded as disease courses, and subtype annotation was lacking for some patients. Patient repertoires were compared against around 10 previously published healthy control repertoires from donors aged roughly 6 to 26 years. A subset of samples was prepared in parallel using single-end sample barcoding, then pooled and co-amplified after Illumina adapter ligation. General findings and caveats noted by the study authors: Direct clustering with F measure revealed strong co-clustering of samples prepared in the same batch, which led to a batch-effect correction. Significantly lower normalized Chao1 diversity was found in multiple sclerosis patients than in controls, suggesting substantial peripheral T-cell clonal expansion. Roughly 5 TRBV segments, including TRBV5-6, TRBV5-1 and TRBV20-1, were significantly more frequent in patients than controls. The multiple sclerosis patient group was slightly younger than the control group.

The library was produced with PCR. Reads for this sample came from an Illumina HiSeq 2500. To reduce PCR and sequencing biases, unique molecular identifiers were built into the TCR beta cDNA libraries. Some 500,000 cDNA molecules were obtained for every 1 to 10 million input T cells, so each molecule roughly corresponded to one T cell. The patient libraries were prepared and sequenced using the same protocol as the earlier healthy control dataset. Within a given batch, samples were prepared together, multiplexed and sequenced on the same HiSeq lane. As for the original processing: Raw barcoded reads were processed with MIGEC, and single-read molecular identifier groups were discarded before consensus assembly and CDR3 extraction. VDJtools was used for post-analysis of the clonotype tables, and diversity was normalized by down-sampling every dataset to the size of the smallest sample. To correct batch-related cross-sample contamination, repertoire overlap clustering matched CDR3 amino acid sequences but not nucleotide sequences. The public reads were quality trimmed at Q25 with fastp and then assembled into clones with MiXCR by TCRdb, keeping productive beta chains. Records with the same CDR3 protein are collapsed into one entry carrying the most frequent genes and DNA. For this entry, the V and J calls and clone size follow TCRdb and not the study's own pipeline. For this sample there are hundreds of thousands of distinct CDR3 sequences; around 40% appear just once. The ten largest account for 12% of the sample.

The cysteine opens and the phenylalanine closes a CDR3 of 14 amino acids. Just CDR3 DNA is preserved here, 42 bases in frame from base 1. Sequences SGHTA (CDR1) and FQGNSA (CDR2) are obtained from the germline V gene. At the junction V is shortened by 0 bases and J by 7 bases, with 13 bases in between. For this clonotype: The target of this receptor is not known. No much larger clonotype is one base removed from it; base qualities were not supplied.

To demonstrate the VDJtools post-analysis software, TCR beta repertoires were profiled from the peripheral blood of over ten young patients with multiple sclerosis. The multiple sclerosis patients were children and adolescents between roughly 6 and 17 years of age. This receptor chain uses TRBV7-2 and TRBJ2-7; TRBD2 is a weak D gene call, 5 bases matching. The source material was blood. The receptor was isolated from a girl aged 10 to 17 with multiple sclerosis. The CDR3 region reads CASSLANGPGEQYF. The sequenced DNA is TGTGCCAGCAGCTTAGCTAATGGACCGGGGGAGCAGTACTTC.